This entry lists 27 T cell receptor beta chains sequenced from one sample in a study of cytomegalovirus exposure and HLA in healthy donors. PCR amplification relied on 60 Vbeta primers (plus 13 Jbeta primers). Generated by immunoSEQ multiplex PCR, the TCRdb table keeps only in-frame clones and is missing some. The table lists 90,000 to 95,000 clones, 65% to 85% of them singletons. Material for sequencing was PBMCs. These receptors originate from a girl aged 2-10 years in good health and CMV-seropositive.

The chain links TRBV10-3 to TRBJ2-1, with 8 bases matching TRBD2. V was clipped by 3 bases and J by 12 bases; unmatched bases: 7. The CDR3 runs to 13 residues. The germline gives CDR1 ENHRY, CDR2 SYGVKD. Written as DNA, the CDR3 is TGTGCCATCAGTGAACGGGGGGGAGACGGGCAGTTCTTC. Residues: CAISERGGDGQFF.

This clone was picked up a small number of times. The chain combines TRBV28 with TRBJ2-1; 11 bases align to TRBD2. J gave up 7 bases and V 1 base, and 6 bases lay outside the gene matches. The CDR3 sequence is 16 residues long. Germline V lookup: CDR1 MDHEN, CDR2 SYDVKM. DNA of the CDR3: TGTGCCAGCAGTTTATTCTCTAGCGGGAGGAGAAATGAGCAGTTCTTC. It encodes CASSLFSSGRRNEQFF.

This chain connects TRBV7-9 to TRBJ1-2; D ambiguous. Trimming took 5 bases from V and 4 from J, leaving 8 bases between them. This CDR3 comprises 12 residues. Germline loops: CDR1 SEHNR, CDR2 FQNEAQ (reference sequence). Here the CDR3 DNA reads TGTGCCAGCAGCCTCGACACCTATGGCTACACCTTC. Amino acids: CASSLDTYGYTF.

The chain has TRBV6-1 and TRBJ1-2; D call uncertain. Trimming removed 6 bases at V and 4 bases at J, with 9 bases between. Germline V gene sequence: CDR1 MNHNS, CDR2 SASEGT. This CDR3 comprises 12 residues. The CDR3 region is CASSLTSYGYTF. The CDR3 DNA is TGTGCCAGCAGCTTGACAAGCTATGGCTACACCTTC.

CDR3 sequence (DNA): TGCAGCGTTGTTGTCTCCCCCGCCGGGACTAGCTCCCCTCGACAGTATTTT. This codes for CSVVVSPAGTSSPRQYF. The gene calls are TRBV29-1 and TRBJ2-3; 9 positions agree with TRBD2. The CDR3 consists of 17 residues. Germline CDR1 is SQVTM and CDR2 is ANQGSEA. With 4 bases clipped from V and 12 bases from J, the junction kept 23 bases outside the gene matches.

This chain joins TRBV10-3 and TRBJ2-7, with 7 bases matching TRBD1. CDR3 size: 14 residues. Trimming took 8 bases from V and 1 from J; bases not matched to a gene: 8. Germline values: CDR1 ENHRY, CDR2 SYGVKD. DNA for the CDR3: TGTGCCATCTCGGGACAGATCGCTTCCTACGAGCAGTACTTC. It codes for CAISGQIASYEQYF.

V gene TRBV6-1 combines with J gene TRBJ2-7; no definite D call. V gave up 0 bases and J gave up 3 bases, with 15 bases separating them. The CDR3 has 16 amino acids. The germline gives CDR1 MNHNS, CDR2 SASEGT. CDR3 sequence reads: CASSEARFRQNYEQYF. CDR3 nucleotides: TGTGCCAGCAGTGAAGCCAGGTTCCGTCAAAACTACGAGCAGTACTTC.

This clone was observed once. Here the CDR3 reads CASSQTRTGAMNTEAFF. As DNA, the CDR3 is TGTGCCAGCAGTCAGACGAGGACAGGGGCCATGAACACTGAAGCTTTCTTT. This rearrangement joins TRBV9 to TRBJ1-1; 9 bases map to TRBD1. The length of the CDR3 is 17 residues. CDR1 and CDR2 (germline): SGDLS, YYNGEE. The J segment lost 0 bases and the V segment lost 5 bases, leaving 11 bases of the junction unmatched.

The chain's CDR3 is CASSLESSYEQYF. DNA of the CDR3: TGCGCCAGCAGCTTAGAGAGCTCCTACGAGCAGTACTTC. The rearrangement uses TRBV5-1 and TRBJ2-7; D gene unclear. CDR1 is SGHRS and CDR2 is YFSETQ in the germline V gene. The CDR3 is 13 amino acids. Trimming left V 2 bases short and J 0 bases short, with 6 bases between.

V usage is TRBV5-6 and J usage is TRBJ1-5; D is perhaps TRBD1 (6 bases). Trimming cost V 3 bases and J 4 bases, with 14 bases left between them. The CDR3 runs 15 residues. CDR1 SGHDT and CDR2 YYEEEE come from the germline V gene. The CDR3 loop is CASSYQGKGNQPQHF. Written as DNA, the CDR3 is TGTGCCAGCAGCTACCAGGGGAAGGGGAATCAGCCCCAGCATTTT.

The chain employs TRBV2 and TRBJ1-2; 7 nucleotides align to TRBD1. There are 14 residues in the CDR3. The V gene's germline CDR1 is SNHLY and CDR2 FYNNEI. V lost 4 bases to trimming and J lost 8 bases; unmatched junction nucleotides: 10. In DNA form, the CDR3 reads TGTGCCAGCAGTGTAAGGGGGCGCTTGAGCGGCTACACCTTC. This codes for CASSVRGRLSGYTF.

V and J are TRBV28 and TRBJ1-3; D is ambiguous. The CDR3 totals 14 residues. CDR1 is MDHEN, CDR2 SYDVKM, per germline. V dropped 7 bases and J dropped 4 bases, with 14 bases sitting between them. CDR3 in amino acids: CASIHEGSGNTIYF. The CDR3 bases are TGTGCCAGCATCCACGAGGGATCGGGAAACACCATATATTTT.

This chain joins TRBV7-8 and TRBJ1-5; D call uncertain. Germline lookup yields CDR1 SGHVS and CDR2 FQNEAQ. The CDR3 runs to 16 residues. The V end lost 0 bases, the J end lost 0 bases, and 9 bases lay between the germline ends. The CDR3 DNA sequence: TGTGCCAGCAGCTTAGCTCGAGGGAGTAGCAATCAGCCCCAGCATTTT. Protein sequence: CASSLARGSSNQPQHF.

Only a few counts were recorded for this clone. The chain has TRBV9 and TRBJ2-7, with TRBD1 matching 9 bases. The CDR3 extends over 14 amino acids. V gave up 3 bases and J gave up 3 bases; unmatched junction bases: 4. Germline CDR1 reads SGDLS; CDR2 reads YYNGEE. CDR3 loop: CASSAEGQGYEQYF. The CDR3 bases are TGTGCCAGCAGCGCGGAGGGACAGGGCTACGAGCAGTACTTC.

V is TRBV29-1 and J is TRBJ2-7; TRBD1 might be the D (6 bases). V was trimmed by 4 bases and J by 6 bases, leaving 13 bases between them. Germline V gene lookup returns CDR1 SQVTM and CDR2 ANQGSEA. The CDR3 runs 12 residues. The CDR3 DNA sequence: TGCAGCGTTGGACAGGCAGGAGGCGAGCAGTACTTC. This encodes CSVGQAGGEQYF.

This sequence joins TRBV9 and TRBJ1-4; a possible D gene is TRBD1 (6 bases). Germline CDR1 and CDR2: SGDLS and YYNGEE. The ends were cut back, 1 base at V and 5 bases at J, with 30 bases in the middle. The CDR3 length is 21 residues. Here the CDR3 reads CASSVNIDVFGGARRNEKLFF. CDR3 bases: TGTGCCAGCAGCGTAAATATAGACGTCTTTGGGGGGGCAAGAAGGAATGAAAAACTGTTTTTT.

V and J are TRBV29-1 and TRBJ2-7; D possibly corresponds to TRBD2 (5 bases). The CDR3 contains 14 residues. Trimming shortened V by 1 base and J by 2 bases, and 12 bases separated the two germline ends. Germline CDR1 and CDR2: SQVTM and ANQGSEA. In DNA form, the CDR3 reads TGCAGCGTTGAAGCTGGGAGACAACCCTACGAGCAGTACTTC. The encoded protein is CSVEAGRQPYEQYF.

This sequence joins TRBV18 and TRBJ1-5; D gene ambiguous. The CDR3 has 15 residues. From germline, CDR1 is KGHSH and CDR2 LQKENI. Between the trimmed V and J ends, which lost 1 base and 0 bases, there was a span of 7 bases. The CDR3 loop is CASSPQTVSNQPQHF. DNA for the CDR3: TGTGCCAGCTCACCACAAACAGTTAGCAATCAGCCCCAGCATTTT. Using reference TRBV18 and TRBJ1-5 for the parts outside the CDR3, the full variable domain is NAGVMQNPRHLVRRRGQEARLRCSPMKGHSHVYWYRQLPEEGLKFMVYLQKENIIDESGMPKERFSAEFPKEGPSILRIQQVVRGDSAAYFCASSPQTVSNQPQHFGDGTRLSIL.

V is TRBV29-1 and J is TRBJ1-3; D perhaps matches TRBD1 (6 bases). CDR1 and CDR2 (germline): SQVTM, ANQGSEA. This CDR3 has 16 residues. Trimming removed 0 bases from V and 0 bases from J, with 12 bases in between. CDR3 in amino acids: CSVEERGQSSGNTIYF. The CDR3 DNA is TGCAGCGTTGAAGAACGAGGACAGAGCTCTGGAAACACCATATATTTT.

This chain uses TRBV30 with TRBJ2-2; the D is unclear. With 0 bases removed from V and 7 bases from J, the gap between germline ends came to 3 bases. CDR3 length equals 11 residues. The germline CDR1 and CDR2 sequences are GTSNPN and SVGIG (reference sequence). This chain's CDR3 is CAWSVGGELFF. The CDR3 nucleotides are TGTGCCTGGAGTGTCGGCGGGGAGCTGTTTTTT.

This clone occurred once. The gene calls are TRBV4-1 and TRBJ1-5; 7 bases are a match to TRBD1. The CDR3 spans 18 residues. Germline lookup yields CDR1 MGHRA and CDR2 YSYEKL. V shed 1 base, J shed 6 bases, and the junction held 15 bases outside the gene matches. The CDR3 loop is CASSQVPQQGRGGQPQHF. CDR3 DNA: TGCGCCAGCAGCCAAGTCCCTCAACAGGGGAGAGGAGGTCAGCCCCAGCATTTT.

The chain is built from TRBV5-1 and TRBJ2-1; D might be TRBD1 (6 bases). The germline V gene has CDR1 SGHRS and CDR2 YFSETQ. This CDR3 comprises 16 residues. V lost 5 bases, J lost 0 bases, and 15 bases lay in between. The CDR3 sequence: CASSSRQVGSYNEQFF. CDR3 DNA sequence: TGCGCCAGCAGTTCAAGACAGGTAGGCTCCTACAATGAGCAGTTCTTC.

CDR3 sequence (DNA): TGTGCCAGCACCAGCCGGGACAGAGACTTAGGGCAGTACTTC. It is translated as CASTSRDRDLGQYF. The V call is TRBV6-1, the J call TRBJ2-7; 7 bases agree with TRBD1. The CDR3 contains 14 residues. CDR1 is MNHNS, CDR2 SASEGT, per germline. Germline trimming cut 7 bases from V and 9 bases from J; bases unmatched to any gene: 15.

This chain joins TRBV7-2 and TRBJ2-3; 10 bases are shared with TRBD2. V gave up 8 bases and J gave up 6 bases; unmatched junction bases: 8. Germline values: CDR1 SGHTA, CDR2 FQGNSA. This CDR3 spans 14 amino acids. The CDR3 protein is CASGQGTSVDTQYF. The CDR3 nucleotides are TGTGCCAGCGGCCAGGGGACTAGCGTTGATACGCAGTATTTT.

The chain couples TRBV6-5 to TRBJ1-2; 9 nucleotides line up with TRBD1. The CDR3 is 14 residues long. V was clipped by 4 bases and J by 4 bases; unmatched bases: 4. From germline, CDR1 is MNHEY and CDR2 SVGAGI. For the CDR3, the DNA is TGTGCCAGCAGTTCCACAGGGGGCACCTATGGCTACACCTTC. This gives the protein CASSSTGGTYGYTF.

In this sample, this clone turned up a few times. CDR3 sequence reads: CASGSASDNNEQFF. The CDR3, as DNA: TGTGCCAGCGGATCCGCTAGCGACAACAATGAGCAGTTCTTC. V usage is TRBV25-1 and J usage is TRBJ2-1; maybe TRBD2 (6 bases). From germline, CDR1 is MGHDK and CDR2 SYGVNS. V was clipped by 8 bases and J by 5 bases, with 16 bases between them. The length of the CDR3 is 14 residues.

The genes are TRBV6-1 and TRBJ1-2; 7 positions match TRBD1. Per the germline V gene, CDR1 is MNHNS and CDR2 is SASEGT. This CDR3 is 13 amino acids long. The ends lost 10 bases at V and 7 bases at J; junction bases unmatched: 12. The CDR3, as DNA: TGTGCCACCCCTTCGGAGGGGGCTCGTGGCTACACCTTC. It encodes CATPSEGARGYTF.